Listed below are T cell receptor beta chains from one sample, sequenced in a study of blood T cell repertoires in COVID-19. The method was immunoSEQ multiplex PCR; TCRdb's version includes in-frame clones alone and lacks a portion of them. The sample has more than 200,000 clones; 85% to 95% are singletons. The sequenced material came from PBMCs or T cells enriched from blood (not recorded which). These receptor sequences come from a woman under 30 who had recovered from COVID-19. The CDR3 runs from the conserved cysteine through the conserved F or W.

j_gene: TRBJ1-1; v_gene: TRBV6-4; CDR3aa: CASRLRQVVHTEAFF
j_gene: TRBJ2-1; v_gene: TRBV2; CDR3aa: CASILSRNINNEQFF
j_gene: TRBJ1-5; v_gene: TRBV20-1; CDR3aa: CSARGHGERHF
j_gene: TRBJ1-3; v_gene: TRBV5-6; CDR3aa: CASSLRRGRNTIYF
j_gene: TRBJ1-1; v_gene: TRBV7-8; CDR3aa: CASSLDRGSEAFF
j_gene: TRBJ1-1; v_gene: TRBV28; CDR3aa: CASIRGKDTEAFF
j_gene: TRBJ2-5; v_gene: TRBV4-1; CDR3aa: CASSQTGLAVETQYF
j_gene: TRBJ1-2; v_gene: TRBV3-1/TRBV3-2; CDR3aa: CASSHDDRDFYGYTF
j_gene: TRBJ1-2; v_gene: TRBV11-3; CDR3aa: CASSLRINYGYTF
j_gene: TRBJ1-5; v_gene: TRBV28; CDR3aa: CASSYSGQIIDQPQHF
j_gene: TRBJ1-1; v_gene: TRBV5-1; CDR3aa: CASSPLGGDGNTEAFF
j_gene: TRBJ1-1; v_gene: TRBV9; CDR3aa: CASSVHRERLLNTEAFF
j_gene: TRBJ1-1; v_gene: TRBV18; CDR3aa: CASSIGQGFQTEAFF
j_gene: TRBJ1-1; v_gene: TRBV27; CDR3aa: CASEGRGMTEAFF
j_gene: TRBJ1-2; v_gene: TRBV6-4; CDR3aa: CASRSKDGDGDGYTF
j_gene: TRBJ1-3; v_gene: TRBV5-4; CDR3aa: CASSSDRAGNTIYF
j_gene: TRBJ1-2; v_gene: TRBV9; CDR3aa: CASSVEGDVYGYTF
j_gene: TRBJ1-2; v_gene: TRBV7-9; CDR3aa: CASTPSRHRSYGYTF
j_gene: TRBJ1-2; v_gene: TRBV7-2; CDR3aa: CASSTRTGGGYTF